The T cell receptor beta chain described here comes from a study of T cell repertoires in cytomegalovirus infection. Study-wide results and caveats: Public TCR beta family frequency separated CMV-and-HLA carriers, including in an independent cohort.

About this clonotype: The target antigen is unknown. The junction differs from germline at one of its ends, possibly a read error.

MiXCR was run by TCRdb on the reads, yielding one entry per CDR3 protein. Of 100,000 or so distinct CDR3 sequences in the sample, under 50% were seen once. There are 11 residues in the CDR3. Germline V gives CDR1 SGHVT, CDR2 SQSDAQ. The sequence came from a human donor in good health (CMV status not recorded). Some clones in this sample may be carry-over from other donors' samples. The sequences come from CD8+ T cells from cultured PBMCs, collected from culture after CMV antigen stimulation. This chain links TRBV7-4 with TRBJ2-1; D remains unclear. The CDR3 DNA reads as TGTGCCAGCAGCTCCTTAGATGAGCAGTTGTTC. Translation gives CASSSLDEQLF.